These T cell receptor beta chains were read from a single sample in a study of vaccination and CD4 T cells after COVID-19. Using its own MiXCR run on the PCR reads, TCRdb lists one record per CDR3 protein. The sample comprises thousands of distinct CDR3 sequences, around 45% of which are singletons, and 35% to 50% rests with the top ten. Their antigens remain unidentified. Sequencing input: CD4+ T cells from blood, cultured in vitro. The source is a human donor who had recovered from COVID-19. Each CDR3 is given with its conserved first and last residue. Fields, in order: J gene, clone size, V gene, D gene, CDR3 DNA, CDR3 protein. The D gene is left open where the match is weak. The size field is filled for only some rows; it gives once, few, many or a size class.

TRBJ2-5 | few | TRBV24-1 | NA | TGTGCCACCAGTGATTACCCTAACTCTTACCAAGAGACCCAGTACTTC | CATSDYPNSYQETQYF
TRBJ2-3 | NA | TRBV28 | NA | TGTGCCAGCAGTTATCCCGGGCTTAGCACAGATACGCAGTATTTT | CASSYPGLSTDTQYF
TRBJ1-2 | few | TRBV6-1 | NA | TGTGCCAGCAGGAAAAATCAACAAAAGAACTATGGCTACACCTTC | CASRKNQQKNYGYTF
TRBJ2-2 | NA | TRBV11-3 | TRBD1 | TGTGCCAGCAGCTTGGGCCGGGACAGGGGGACCGGGGAGCTGTTTTTT | CASSLGRDRGTGELFF
TRBJ2-3 | NA | TRBV7-3 | NA | TGTGCCAGCAGCGGATCTGGGGATACGCAGTATTTT | CASSGSGDTQYF
TRBJ2-5 | NA | TRBV18 | TRBD2 | TGTGCCAGCTCACAAGAGGGACTAGCCCGGGAGACCCAGTACTTC | CASSQEGLARETQYF
TRBJ1-3 | few | TRBV29-1 | NA | TGCAGCGTACAAACAGGGTCTGGAAACACCATATATTTT | CSVQTGSGNTIYF
TRBJ2-2 | NA | TRBV21-1 | NA | TGTGCCAGCAGCATTGGTTGGGGCGACACCGGGGAGCTGTTTTTT | CASSIGWGDTGELFF
TRBJ1-2 | few | TRBV6-4 | NA | TGTGCCATCCTATTACAGGGAGGCTATGGCTACACCTTC | CAILLQGGYGYTF
TRBJ1-4 | few | TRBV7-9 | TRBD1 | TGTGCCAGCAGTTTAGACAGGGGGTTTAATGAAAAACTGTTTTTT | CASSLDRGFNEKLFF
TRBJ1-2 | few | TRBV19 | TRBD1 | TGTGCCAGTAGTATTACAGGGGGGCTTGGCTACACCTTC | CASSITGGLGYTF
TRBJ2-6 | NA | TRBV27 | NA | TGTGCCAGCAGTCCAGGACACGGATCCTCTGGGGCCAACGTCCTGACTTTC | CASSPGHGSSGANVLTF
TRBJ1-5 | NA | TRBV6-2/TRBV6-3 | NA | TGTGCCAGCAGTTTAGGATTTGGCAATCAGCCCCAGCATTTT | CASSLGFGNQPQHF
TRBJ1-2 | few | TRBV20-1 | TRBD1 | TGCAGTGCTAGGGGGACAGGCGACTATGGCTACACCTTC | CSARGTGDYGYTF
TRBJ1-4 | NA | TRBV2 | NA | TGTGCCAGCAGTGAAGTGGTGGCTGCTGAAAAACTGTTTTTT | CASSEVVAAEKLFF
TRBJ1-4 | few | TRBV7-8 | NA | TGTGCCAGCAGCCGGGACGGCCAAAAACTGTTTTTT | CASSRDGQKLFF
TRBJ1-1 | once | TRBV19 | NA | TGTGCCAGTAGTTATAGGATGAACACTGAAGCTTTCTTT | CASSYRMNTEAFF
TRBJ1-2 | NA | TRBV19 | TRBD1 | TGTGCCAGTAGTCCCAGATGGGACAGGGGCTATGGCTACACCTTC | CASSPRWDRGYGYTF
TRBJ1-2 | NA | TRBV11-2 | TRBD1 | TGTGCCAGCAGCGGATTGAGATCGGGACAGGGTCAAGGCTACACCTTC | CASSGLRSGQGQGYTF
TRBJ2-4 | NA | TRBV4-1 | NA | TGCGCCAGCAGCGCGGCAGACACAAACATTCAGTACTTC | CASSAADTNIQYF
TRBJ2-5 | few | TRBV12-3/TRBV12-4 | TRBD2 | TGTGCCAGCAGTTTTCGGGGAGGGGAAGAGACCCAGTACTTC | CASSFRGGEETQYF
TRBJ2-1 | NA | TRBV19 | TRBD2 | TGTGCCAGTAGCAGACTAGCGGGGGATACTACTGAGCAGTTCTTC | CASSRLAGDTTEQFF
TRBJ1-1 | few | TRBV6-1 | NA | TGTGCCAGCAGGGTAGACAGTTTTAACACTGAAGCTTTCTTT | CASRVDSFNTEAFF
TRBJ2-3 | NA | TRBV5-4 | TRBD1 | TGTGCCGGCAGCTTGAGGGACAGAGATACGCAGTATTTT | CAGSLRDRDTQYF
TRBJ2-1 | NA | TRBV7-9 | TRBD2 | TGTGCCAGCCAACCTTTGGGACTAGCGGGAGTAAACTACAATGAGCAGTTCTTC | CASQPLGLAGVNYNEQFF
TRBJ1-6 | NA | TRBV18 | NA | TGTGCCAGCTCACCAGGTCCAGGGGAGAATTCACCCCTCCACTTT | CASSPGPGENSPLHF
TRBJ1-2 | once | TRBV11-1 | TRBD1 | TGTGCCAGCAGCTCAAACAGGGGCTATGGCTACACCTTC | CASSSNRGYGYTF
TRBJ2-2 | few | TRBV11-1 | NA | TGTGCCAGCAGCCGTAACTTTGCCGGGGAGCTGTTTTTT | CASSRNFAGELFF
TRBJ1-6 | few | TRBV6-1 | NA | TGTGCCAGCAGTGAAATAGGGATAGGCTCACCCCTCCACTTT | CASSEIGIGSPLHF
TRBJ1-2 | NA | TRBV5-4 | TRBD1 | TGTGCCAGCAGCTTTGTAGGGACAGGCCATAACTATGGCTACACCTTC | CASSFVGTGHNYGYTF
TRBJ1-3 | few | TRBV28 | TRBD1 | TGTGCCAGCAAACCGACAGGGTTGAGAAACACCATATATTTT | CASKPTGLRNTIYF
TRBJ2-3 | NA | TRBV15 | NA | TGTGCCACCAGCAGACGTAGGGGGGCAGATACAGATACGCAGTATTTT | CATSRRRGADTDTQYF